The 15 T cell receptor beta chains in this list originate from one sample, sequenced in a study of T cell changes during pregnancy in multiple sclerosis. Here immunoSEQ multiplex PCR was the method, and the copy in TCRdb shows in-frame clones only, minus some. The sample shows 7,500 to 9,500 clones, about 89% of them seen only once. The sample consisted of CD8+ T cells from peripheral blood mononuclear cells, taken in the first trimester of pregnancy. The receptors shown here come from a female donor in good health, enrolled as a control in a pregnancy study.

The chain employs TRBV7-9 and TRBJ1-2; 8 bases map to TRBD1. V gave up 8 bases and J gave up 5 bases; unmatched junction bases: 10. CDR1 SEHNR and CDR2 FQNEAQ come from the germline V gene (reference sequence). CDR3 size: 14 residues. The DNA of the CDR3 is TGTGCCAGCCGTGAAGGCCAGGGGGCTTATGGCTACACCTTC. Translating gives CASREGQGAYGYTF.

This clone came up a few times. The rearrangement links TRBV25-1 to TRBJ1-3; D is uncertain. Per the germline V gene, CDR1 is MGHDK and CDR2 is SYGVNS. Trimming left V 1 base short and J 9 bases short, with 7 bases between. The CDR3 loop spans 12 amino acids. The DNA of the CDR3 is TGTGCCAGCAGTGAATTGGGCCGCACCATATATTTT. Residues: CASSELGRTIYF.

The V gene is TRBV19, the J gene TRBJ2-1; 10 bases agree with TRBD2. The CDR3 extends over 15 amino acids. Germline lookup yields CDR1 LNHDA and CDR2 SQIVND (reference sequence). Trimming at V came to 6 bases and at J to 2 bases, leaving 4 bases not matched to a gene. As DNA, the CDR3 is TGTGCCAGTAGGGCTACTAGCGGGGCCTACAATGAGCAGTTCTTC. Amino acid sequence: CASRATSGAYNEQFF.

The V call is TRBV2, the J call TRBJ2-2; 12 bases fit TRBD1. This CDR3 is 15 amino acids long. Germline V lookup: CDR1 SNHLY, CDR2 FYNNEI. J was trimmed by 6 bases and V by 7 bases; bases with no gene match: 6. CDR3 DNA: TGTGCCAGCACGGGACAGGGGGCCATGCCCGGGGAGCTGTTTTTT. Amino acids: CASTGQGAMPGELFF.

This clone is a singleton in its sample. The CDR3 nucleotides read TGTGCCAGCTCACCCAGCTTAGGAGGCACAGATACGCAGTATTTT. Protein product: CASSPSLGGTDTQYF. The V gene is TRBV18, the J gene TRBJ2-3; no definite D call. The CDR3 covers 15 residues. Germline loops: CDR1 KGHSH, CDR2 LQKENI. With 3 bases removed from V and 1 base from J, the gap between germline ends came to 11 bases.

This clone showed up just once. The chain is built from TRBV14 and TRBJ1-1; D uncertain. V was clipped by 3 bases and J by 8 bases, with 10 bases between them. Germline V gene sequence: CDR1 SGHDN, CDR2 FVKESK. The CDR3 runs to 12 residues. The CDR3 region is CASSHPPGEAFF. The CDR3, as DNA: TGTGCCAGCAGCCACCCCCCGGGGGAAGCTTTCTTT.

DNA of the CDR3: TGTGCCAGCAGCTTACTCGCTAGCGGGAGCTCCTACAATGAGCAGTTCTTC. Its protein is CASSLLASGSSYNEQFF. The chain recombines TRBV7-6 with TRBJ2-1; 10 nucleotides agree with TRBD2. The length of the CDR3 is 17 residues. V gave up 2 bases and J gave up 0 bases; unmatched junction bases: 4. Germline V gene sequence: CDR1 SGHVS, CDR2 FNYEAQ.

This rearrangement joins TRBV13 to TRBJ2-7, with 8 bases lining up with TRBD1. In germline, CDR1 is PRHDT, CDR2 FYEKMQ (reference sequence). The CDR3 runs 12 residues. V dropped 3 bases and J dropped 10; count of bases not matched to a gene: 5. The CDR3 DNA is TGTGCCAGCAGCTTCCCGACAGGGGACCAGTACTTC. The encoded protein is CASSFPTGDQYF. Variable domain in full (rest from reference TRBV13 and TRBJ2-7): AAGVIQSPRHLIKEKRETATLKCYPIPRHDTVYWYQQGPGQDPQFLISFYEKMQSDKGSIPDRFSAQQFSDYHSELNMSSLELGDSALYFCASSFPTGDQYFGPGTRLTVT.

The V call is TRBV4-2, the J call TRBJ1-2; no reliable D call. This CDR3 comprises 15 residues. Deletions cut 4 bases from V and 3 bases from J, with 15 bases between. The germline CDR1 and CDR2 sequences are LGHNA and YNFKEQ. CDR3 amino acids: CASSLPGDRDYGYTF. In nucleotides, the CDR3 is TGTGCCAGCAGCCTTCCCGGGGATCGGGACTATGGCTACACCTTC.

This rearrangement joins TRBV5-8 to TRBJ2-1; 12 bases are a match to TRBD2. This CDR3 is 16 amino acids long. Trimming took 4 bases from V and 8 from J; bases not matched to a gene: 10. Germline loops: CDR1 SGHTS, CDR2 YDEGEE. CDR3 sequence: CASSPHRLAGDDEQFF. CDR3 nucleotide sequence: TGTGCCAGCAGCCCCCATCGACTAGCGGGAGATGATGAGCAGTTCTTC.

This clone showed up just once. The chain couples TRBV5-1 to TRBJ2-7; possibly TRBD2 for D (5 bases). Looked up from germline, CDR1 is SGHRS and CDR2 is YFSETQ. V lost 3 bases and J 0 bases, leaving 7 bases between the germline ends. This CDR3 region has 13 residues. The CDR3 here is CASSSSGSYEQYF. The CDR3 region has the DNA TGCGCCAGCAGCTCCAGCGGCTCCTACGAGCAGTACTTC.

V gene TRBV19 combines with J gene TRBJ1-2, with D perhaps matching TRBD1 (6 bases). Germline V lookup: CDR1 LNHDA, CDR2 SQIVND (reference sequence). The V end was cut by 3 bases, the J end by 0 bases, with 14 bases between. This CDR3 region has 16 residues. CDR3 loop: CASSMDRPSTNYGYTF. CDR3 nucleotide sequence: TGTGCCAGTAGTATGGACAGACCTTCCACTAACTATGGCTACACCTTC. Supplemented by reference TRBV19 and TRBJ1-2, the full variable domain reads DGGITQSPKYLFRKEGQNVTLSCEQNLNHDAMYWYRQDPGQGLRLIYYSQIVNDFQKGDIAEGYSVSREKKESFPLTVTSAQKNPTAFYLCASSMDRPSTNYGYTFGSGTRLTVV.

The chain couples TRBV9 to TRBJ2-5; 7 bases agree with TRBD1. Germline assignment: CDR1 SGDLS and CDR2 YYNGEE. V gave up 3 bases and J gave up 4 bases; unmatched junction bases: 9. The length of the CDR3 is 15 residues. CDR3 coding DNA: TGTGCCAGCAGCGGGACTCTGGCAGGGGGAGAGACCCAGTACTTC. It codes for CASSGTLAGGETQYF.

The CDR3 nucleotides are TGTGCCTGGAGTGGAGACAGTTCCTACGAGCAGTACTTC. As protein: CAWSGDSSYEQYF. V gene TRBV30 combines with J gene TRBJ2-7, with D possibly TRBD1 on 5 matching bases. The CDR3 contains 13 residues. Trimming took off 1 base at V and 1 base at J, with 8 bases between the two ends. Germline lookup yields CDR1 GTSNPN and CDR2 SVGIG (reference sequence). The full variable domain, with the rest looked up from reference TRBV30 and TRBJ2-7, is SQTIHQWPATLVQPVGSPLSLECTVEGTSNPNLYWYRQAAGRGLQLLFYSVGIGQISSEVPQNLSASRPQDRQFILSSKKLLLSDSGFYLCAWSGDSSYEQYFGPGTRLTVT.

The V and J genes are TRBV5-8 and TRBJ2-7; the match to TRBD1 covers 9 bases. CDR3 length equals 15 residues. The junction had 5 bases not matched to a gene; V was cut back by 2 bases and J by 2 bases. Germline V gene lookup returns CDR1 SGHTS and CDR2 YDEGEE. The CDR3 protein is CASSFGQGNPYEQYF. The CDR3 region has the DNA TGTGCCAGCAGCTTCGGACAGGGGAACCCCTACGAGCAGTACTTC.